A selection of T cell receptor beta chains follows, all from one sample in a study of blood T cell repertoires in COVID-19. Repertoires were generated with immunoSEQ multiplex PCR, while TCRdb's copy carries only in-frame clones and drops some. The sample shows 210,000 or so clones, approximately 80% of them seen only once. The sample consisted of peripheral blood. These TCRs come from a human donor in a cohort sampled during active COVID-19. Both conserved end residues are part of each CDR3. The D gene is left open where the match is weak. Some rows mark clone size as missing; the rest say once, few, many or name a class of expanded clone.

v_call	j_call	clone_size	d_call	cdr3_aa	cdr3_nt
TRBV6-5	TRBJ1-2	once	-	CASSPGTNYGYTF	TGTGCCAGCAGTCCGGGGACTAACTATGGCTACACCTTC
TRBV2	TRBJ1-5	-	TRBD1	CASRGTGSNQPQHF	TGTGCCAGCAGAGGGACAGGGAGCAATCAGCCCCAGCATTTT
TRBV24-1	TRBJ2-3	-	TRBD2	CATRLGLHTDTQYF	TGTGCCACCAGGCTGGGACTACACACAGATACGCAGTATTTT
TRBV9	TRBJ1-1	-	TRBD1	CASSVEDRTVAFF	TGTGCCAGCAGCGTGGAGGACAGGACAGTGGCTTTCTTT
TRBV5-6	TRBJ2-1	few	TRBD2	CASRKTGSGGWVQFF	TGTGCCAGCAGAAAGACAGGTAGCGGGGGTTGGGTGCAGTTCTTC
TRBV7-9	TRBJ2-5	-	TRBD1	CASSSGTGQAETQYF	TGTGCCAGCAGCTCAGGGACAGGCCAGGCGGAGACCCAGTACTTC
TRBV2	TRBJ2-7	few	-	CASAVETGYEQYF	TGTGCCAGCGCGGTAGAAACAGGCTACGAGCAGTACTTC
TRBV6-5	TRBJ1-2	-	TRBD1	CASHRTGGSYGYTF	TGTGCCAGCCACAGGACAGGGGGCAGCTATGGCTACACCTTC
TRBV6-5	TRBJ1-1	-	-	CASGLPWGGF	TGTGCCAGCGGACTTCCCTGGGGGGGATTT
TRBV10-1	TRBJ1-1	once	-	CASSPPGLNTEAFF	TGCGCCAGCAGTCCCCCAGGGCTGAACACTGAAGCTTTCTTT
TRBV5-6	TRBJ2-5	-	-	CASSLDREETQYF	TGTGCCAGCAGCTTGGACAGGGAAGAGACCCAGTACTTC
TRBV11-2	TRBJ1-5	many	TRBD1	CASSLTGVCNQPQHF	TGTGCCAGCAGCTTGACAGGGGTTTGCAATCAGCCCCAGCATTTT
TRBV3-1/TRBV3-2	TRBJ1-6	-	TRBD1	CASSRAGTGILLSPLHF	TGTGCCAGCAGCCGGGCCGGGACAGGGATTCTTCTTTCACCCCTCCACTTT
TRBV11-3	TRBJ2-1	-	TRBD2	CASSSGAGGHNEQFF	TGTGCCAGCAGCTCGGGGGCGGGGGGCCACAATGAGCAGTTCTTC